This T cell receptor (beta chain) was sequenced for a study of tumor-infiltrating lymphocytes in localized non-small cell lung cancer. Study background: The cohort mixed smokers and never-smokers, several histologies, and some post-neoadjuvant-chemotherapy samples. General study points: Each assay used a separate piece of the same tissue.

Concerning this clone: What it binds is unknown.

The protocol was immunoSEQ multiplex PCR, while the TCRdb copy is restricted to in-frame clones and leaves out a portion. This sample yields 3,500 to 5,000 clones, of which under 75% are seen a single time; less than 25% belongs to the top ten. The germline gives CDR1 SNHLY, CDR2 FYNNEI. The CDR3 contains 14 residues. Trimming removed 6 bases at V and 2 bases at J, with 11 bases between. The source of this sequence is a human donor with non-small cell lung cancer. This rearrangement joins TRBV2 to TRBJ2-4, with a tentative D call TRBD2 (5 bases). Source material: uninvolved lung tissue not adjacent to the tumor. The CDR3 DNA is TGTGCCAGCAGGAAGGACTCGTCCAAAAACATTCAGTACTTC. Protein: CASRKDSSKNIQYF.